This TCR beta chain was sequenced in a study of cytomegalovirus exposure and HLA in healthy donors. As concerns this clone: Its matching antigen is unknown.

Germline loops: CDR1 GTSNPN, CDR2 SVGIG (reference sequence). The V end was cut by 3 bases, the J end by 4 bases, with 6 bases between. This CDR3 is built from 12 residues. Notes on the study in general: In vitro data verified a few CMV-associated chains as specific for CMV antigens.

PCR primers comprised 60 Vbeta and 13 Jbeta primers. The table came from immunoSEQ multiplex PCR; TCRdb's copy has only in-frame clones and leaves some out. This sample has some 150,000 clones, with roughly 85% found just once. Sequenced: PBMCs. The chain combines TRBV30 with TRBJ2-2; unclear D gene. The sequence came from a woman in her thirties in good health and CMV-seronegative. CDR3 bases: TGTGCCTGGAGGTCGGGCACCGGGGAGCTGTTTTTT. It encodes CAWRSGTGELFF.